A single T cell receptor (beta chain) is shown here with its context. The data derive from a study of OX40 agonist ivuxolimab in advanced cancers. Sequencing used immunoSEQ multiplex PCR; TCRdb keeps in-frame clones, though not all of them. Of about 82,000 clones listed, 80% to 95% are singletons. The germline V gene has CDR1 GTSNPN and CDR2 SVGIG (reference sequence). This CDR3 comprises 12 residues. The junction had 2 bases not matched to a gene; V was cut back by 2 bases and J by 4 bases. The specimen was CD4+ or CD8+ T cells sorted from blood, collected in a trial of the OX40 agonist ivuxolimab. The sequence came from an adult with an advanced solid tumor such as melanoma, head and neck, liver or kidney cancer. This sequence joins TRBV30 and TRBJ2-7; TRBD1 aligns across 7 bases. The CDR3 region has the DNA TGTGCCTGGAGTTTCAGGGGGTACGAGCAGTACTTC. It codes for CAWSFRGYEQYF. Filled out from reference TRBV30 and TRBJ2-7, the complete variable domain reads SQTIHQWPATLVQPVGSPLSLECTVEGTSNPNLYWYRQAAGRGLQLLFYSVGIGQISSEVPQNLSASRPQDRQFILSSKKLLLSDSGFYLCAWSFRGYEQYFGPGTRLTVT.